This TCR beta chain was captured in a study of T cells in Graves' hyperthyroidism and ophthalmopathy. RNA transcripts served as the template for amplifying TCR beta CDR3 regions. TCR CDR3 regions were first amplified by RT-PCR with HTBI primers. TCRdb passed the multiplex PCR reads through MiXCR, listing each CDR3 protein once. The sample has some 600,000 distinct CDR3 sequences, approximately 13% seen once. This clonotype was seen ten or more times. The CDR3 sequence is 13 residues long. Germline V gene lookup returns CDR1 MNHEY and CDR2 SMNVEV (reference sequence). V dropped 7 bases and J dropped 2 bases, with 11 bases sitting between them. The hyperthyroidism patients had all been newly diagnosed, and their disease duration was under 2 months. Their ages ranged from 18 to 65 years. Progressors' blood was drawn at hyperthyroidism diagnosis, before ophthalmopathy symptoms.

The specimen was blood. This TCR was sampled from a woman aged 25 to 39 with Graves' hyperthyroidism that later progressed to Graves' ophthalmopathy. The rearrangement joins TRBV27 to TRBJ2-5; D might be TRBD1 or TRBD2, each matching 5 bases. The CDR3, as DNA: TGTGCCAGCAAGGGACGGTTACAAGAGACCCAGTACTTC. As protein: CASKGRLQETQYF.